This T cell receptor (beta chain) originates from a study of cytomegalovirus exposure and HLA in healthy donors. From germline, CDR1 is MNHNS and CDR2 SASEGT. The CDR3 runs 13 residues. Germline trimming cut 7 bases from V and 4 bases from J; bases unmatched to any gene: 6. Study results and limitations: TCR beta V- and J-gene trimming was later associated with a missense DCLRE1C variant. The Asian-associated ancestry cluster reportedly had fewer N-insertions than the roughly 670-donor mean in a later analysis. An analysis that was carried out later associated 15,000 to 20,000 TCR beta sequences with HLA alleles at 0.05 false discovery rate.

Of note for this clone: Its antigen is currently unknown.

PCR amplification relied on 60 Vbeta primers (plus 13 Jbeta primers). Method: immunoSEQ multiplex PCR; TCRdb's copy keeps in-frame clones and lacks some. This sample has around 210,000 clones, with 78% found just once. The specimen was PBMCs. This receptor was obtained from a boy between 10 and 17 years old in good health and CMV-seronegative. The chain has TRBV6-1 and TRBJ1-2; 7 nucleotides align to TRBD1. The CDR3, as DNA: TGTGCCAGCACCGGACAGGAAGGCTATGGCTACACCTTC. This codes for CASTGQEGYGYTF.